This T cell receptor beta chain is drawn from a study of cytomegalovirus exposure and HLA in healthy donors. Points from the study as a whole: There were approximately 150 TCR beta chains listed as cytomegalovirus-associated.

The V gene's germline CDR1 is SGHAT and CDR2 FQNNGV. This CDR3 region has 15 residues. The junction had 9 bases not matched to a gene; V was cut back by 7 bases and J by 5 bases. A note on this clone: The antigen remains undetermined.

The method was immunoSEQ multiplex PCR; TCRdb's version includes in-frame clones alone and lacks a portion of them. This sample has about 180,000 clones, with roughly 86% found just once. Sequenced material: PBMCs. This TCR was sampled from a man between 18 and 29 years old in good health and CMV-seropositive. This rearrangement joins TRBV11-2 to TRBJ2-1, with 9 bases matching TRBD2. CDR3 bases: TGTGCCAGCATCCTGGCTAGCGGGACTAACAATGAGCAGTTCTTC. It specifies CASILASGTNNEQFF.